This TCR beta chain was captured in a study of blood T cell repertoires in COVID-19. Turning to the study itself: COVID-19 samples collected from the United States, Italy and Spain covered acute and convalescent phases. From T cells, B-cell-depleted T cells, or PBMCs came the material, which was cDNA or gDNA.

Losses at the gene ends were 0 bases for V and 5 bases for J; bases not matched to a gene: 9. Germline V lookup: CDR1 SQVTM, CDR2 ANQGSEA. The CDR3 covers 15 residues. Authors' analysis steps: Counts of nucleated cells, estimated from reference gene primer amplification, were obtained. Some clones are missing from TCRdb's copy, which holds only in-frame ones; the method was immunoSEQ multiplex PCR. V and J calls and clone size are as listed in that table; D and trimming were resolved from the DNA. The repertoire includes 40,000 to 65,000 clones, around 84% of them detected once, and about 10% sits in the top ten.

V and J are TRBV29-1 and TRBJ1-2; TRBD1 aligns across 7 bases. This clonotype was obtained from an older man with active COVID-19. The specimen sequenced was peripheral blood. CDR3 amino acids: CSVEDRQGERYGYTF. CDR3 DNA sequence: TGCAGCGTTGAAGATCGCCAGGGGGAGAGGTATGGCTACACCTTC.